This passage covers 27 T cell receptor beta chains from one sample sequenced in a study of OX40 agonist ivuxolimab in advanced cancers. The method was immunoSEQ multiplex PCR; TCRdb's version includes in-frame clones alone and lacks a portion of them. The sample records approximately 18,000 clones, more than 60% being singletons. Sequencing used CD4+ or CD8+ T cells sorted from blood, obtained in a trial of the OX40 agonist ivuxolimab. These receptors were taken from an adult with an advanced solid tumor such as melanoma, head and neck, liver or kidney cancer.

This clone was observed a single time. The chain couples TRBV27 to TRBJ1-5; 11 bases align to TRBD1. CDR1 and CDR2 (germline): MNHEY, SMNVEV (reference sequence). The CDR3 consists of 16 residues. After removal of 5 bases from V and 5 bases from J, the junction contained 8 bases not matched to a gene. CDR3 amino acids: CASSPAGQGGYQPQHF. Written as DNA, the CDR3 is TGTGCCAGCAGTCCCGCGGGACAGGGGGGGTATCAGCCCCAGCATTTT.

This chain joins TRBV19 and TRBJ1-2, with no clear D. V lost 3 bases, J lost 2 bases, and 10 bases lay in between. Germline V gene lookup returns CDR1 LNHDA and CDR2 SQIVND (reference sequence). The CDR3 runs 14 residues. The CDR3 is CASSMYNGNYGYTF. CDR3 nucleotide sequence: TGTGCCAGTAGTATGTATAACGGGAACTATGGCTACACCTTC. The full variable domain, completed using reference TRBV19 and TRBJ1-2, is DGGITQSPKYLFRKEGQNVTLSCEQNLNHDAMYWYRQDPGQGLRLIYYSQIVNDFQKGDIAEGYSVSREKKESFPLTVTSAQKNPTAFYLCASSMYNGNYGYTFGSGTRLTVV.

The chain joins TRBV6-5 to TRBJ1-4; D uncertain. The CDR3 contains 14 residues. Germline assignment: CDR1 MNHEY and CDR2 SVGAGI. The V gene lost 0 bases and the J gene lost 4 bases, with 6 bases spanning the gap. CDR3 protein: CASSYSEGNEKLFF. In DNA form, the CDR3 reads TGTGCCAGCAGTTACTCGGAGGGTAATGAAAAACTGTTTTTT.

The sample holds a few counts of this clone. The chain uses TRBV27 and TRBJ2-7; tentatively, D is TRBD2 (5 bases). CDR1 is MNHEY and CDR2 is SMNVEV in the germline V gene (reference sequence). The CDR3 sequence is 16 residues long. With 2 bases removed from V and 2 bases from J, the gap between germline ends came to 16 bases. The chain's CDR3 is CASSLERPSRAYEQYF. The CDR3 bases are TGTGCCAGCAGTTTAGAGAGGCCTAGCCGTGCCTACGAGCAGTACTTC.

The chain has TRBV5-4 and TRBJ2-3, with 13 bases that match TRBD2. V shed 3 bases, J shed 2 bases, and the junction held 12 bases outside the gene matches. The CDR3 loop spans 19 amino acids. Germline-derived CDR1 and CDR2 are SGHNT and YYREEE (reference sequence). The CDR3 DNA reads as TGTGCCAGCAGCTCCGACCTACTAGCGGGGGGGCCCCACACAGATACGCAGTATTTT. Protein sequence: CASSSDLLAGGPHTDTQYF.

This clone was counted a few times. The V gene is TRBV9, the J gene TRBJ1-2; the match to TRBD1 covers 8 bases. The ends lost 4 bases at V and 4 bases at J; junction bases unmatched: 6. The CDR3 extends over 14 amino acids. Per the germline V gene, CDR1 is SGDLS and CDR2 is YYNGEE. CDR3 bases: TGTGCCAGCAGCCCGGGGACAGGAGGCTATGGCTACACCTTC. Encoded protein: CASSPGTGGYGYTF.

The chain is built from TRBV7-3 and TRBJ2-2; tentatively, D is TRBD1 (6 bases). CDR1 is SGHTA, CDR2 FQGTGA, per germline. V dropped 5 bases and J dropped 6 bases, with 22 bases sitting between them. The CDR3 runs 17 residues. The CDR3, as DNA: TGTGCCAGCAGCCATATATTACCCGACAGGACCGCCGGGGAGCTGTTTTTT. Its translation: CASSHILPDRTAGELFF.

V gene TRBV27 combines with J gene TRBJ2-7; D perhaps matches TRBD2 (5 bases). The CDR3 covers 15 residues. The ends were cut back, 5 bases at V and 0 bases at J, with 14 bases in the middle. CDR1 is MNHEY, CDR2 SMNVEV, per germline (reference sequence). CDR3 protein: CASSPEGGPSYEQYF. Here the CDR3 DNA reads TGTGCCAGCAGTCCCGAGGGCGGACCCTCCTACGAGCAGTACTTC.

The rearrangement uses TRBV19 and TRBJ2-7; the D call may be TRBD1 or TRBD2 (6 bases each). Germline V gene data show CDR1 as LNHDA and CDR2 as SQIVND (reference sequence). V was trimmed by 5 bases and J by 2 bases, leaving 13 bases between them. The CDR3 length is 14 residues. DNA of the CDR3: TGTGCCAGTAGTCGGGGGCTAACCACCTACGAGCAGTACTTC. It specifies CASSRGLTTYEQYF. Full variable domain (outside the CDR3, taken from reference TRBV19 and TRBJ2-7): DGGITQSPKYLFRKEGQNVTLSCEQNLNHDAMYWYRQDPGQGLRLIYYSQIVNDFQKGDIAEGYSVSREKKESFPLTVTSAQKNPTAFYLCASSRGLTTYEQYFGPGTRLTVT.

V is TRBV4-3 and J is TRBJ2-1, with 10 positions matching TRBD1. Trimming took 0 bases from V and 2 from J; bases not matched to a gene: 1. Germline V gene lookup returns CDR1 LGHNA and CDR2 YSLEER. CDR3 length: 16 residues. CDR3 bases: TGCGCCAGCAGCCAAGATGGACAGGGGGCCTACAATGAGCAGTTCTTC. Its protein product is CASSQDGQGAYNEQFF.

The sample holds one count of this clone. V gene TRBV7-3 combines with J gene TRBJ1-2; the match to TRBD1 covers 9 bases. With V trimmed by 4 bases and J by 8 bases, 14 bases remained unmatched. CDR3 length: 16 residues. The germline CDR1 and CDR2 sequences are SGHTA and FQGTGA. The CDR3 protein is CASSSDGGQGVKGYTF. The CDR3 nucleotides read TGTGCCAGCAGCTCCGACGGGGGACAGGGTGTTAAGGGCTACACCTTC.

The rearrangement uses TRBV6-1 and TRBJ2-1, with D tentatively TRBD1 (6 bases). The CDR3 loop spans 19 amino acids. The germline V gene encodes CDR1 MNHNS and CDR2 SASEGT. The V gene lost 0 bases and the J gene lost 1 base, with 19 bases spanning the gap. CDR3 in DNA: TGTGCCAGCAGTGAAGCGTCCAGGGGACGCCCCTTGTCCTACAATGAGCAGTTCTTC. Amino acids: CASSEASRGRPLSYNEQFF.

This clone was counted a single time. The chain couples TRBV5-1 to TRBJ2-7, with 9 bases that match TRBD1. The CDR3 spans 16 residues. J gave up 6 bases and V 3 bases, and 13 bases lay outside the gene matches. Germline V gives CDR1 SGHRS, CDR2 YFSETQ. The CDR3 loop is CASSSDDGTGWGEQYF. The CDR3 DNA reads as TGCGCCAGCAGCTCAGACGACGGGACAGGGTGGGGCGAGCAGTACTTC.

This chain uses TRBV4-1 with TRBJ2-7; D is unresolved. With 0 bases removed from V and 4 bases from J, the gap between germline ends came to 10 bases. Germline CDR1 is MGHRA and CDR2 is YSYEKL. The CDR3 loop spans 14 amino acids. DNA of the CDR3: TGCGCCAGCAGCCAAGATGTGGACGGATACGAGCAGTACTTC. The encoded protein is CASSQDVDGYEQYF.

The chain employs TRBV4-1 and TRBJ2-3; D might be TRBD1 (7 bases). The CDR3 contains 16 residues. From germline, CDR1 is MGHRA and CDR2 YSYEKL. Trimming pared 7 bases from V and 0 bases from J, leaving 17 bases between. The chain's CDR3 is CASTRQGGTSTDTQYF. The CDR3 bases are TGCGCCAGCACCCGGCAGGGGGGAACTAGCACAGATACGCAGTATTTT.

The genes are TRBV25-1 and TRBJ1-4; no clear D gene. V lost 1 base to trimming and J lost 7 bases, with 10 bases between them. Germline lookup yields CDR1 MGHDK and CDR2 SYGVNS. The CDR3 spans 14 residues. The CDR3: CASSEFSVGEKLFF. CDR3 nucleotide sequence: TGTGCCAGCAGTGAATTTAGTGTGGGTGAAAAACTGTTTTTT.

This sequence joins TRBV19 and TRBJ2-1; no clear D gene. The germline gives CDR1 LNHDA, CDR2 SQIVND (reference sequence). This CDR3 has 15 amino acids. Trimming left V 1 base short and J 4 bases short, with 11 bases between. The CDR3 sequence: CASSIGARRYNEQFF. Written as DNA, the CDR3 is TGTGCCAGTAGTATAGGCGCTAGGCGTTACAATGAGCAGTTCTTC.

This clone was counted between two and nine times. V is TRBV15 and J is TRBJ1-1; D gene unclear. The CDR3 totals 14 residues. Per germline, CDR1 LNHNV and CDR2 YYDKDF (reference sequence). Trimming cost V 1 base and J 0 bases, with 6 bases left between them. This CDR3 is CATSRGNLNTEAFF. CDR3 DNA sequence: TGTGCCACCAGCAGAGGTAACCTGAACACTGAAGCTTTCTTT.

The J gene is TRBJ2-3, the V gene TRBV30; 7 nucleotides match TRBD1. V was clipped by 5 bases and J by 6 bases; unmatched bases: 11. CDR3 length: 14 residues. Germline CDR1 is GTSNPN and CDR2 is SVGIG (reference sequence). For the CDR3, the DNA is TGTGCCTGGGGAGAGATAGGGGGCGCGGATACGCAGTATTTT. Translated, it gives CAWGEIGGADTQYF.

The chain recombines TRBV29-1 with TRBJ2-7; D gene ambiguous. Germline loops: CDR1 SQVTM, CDR2 ANQGSEA. This CDR3 spans 13 amino acids. Trimming took off 0 bases at V and 3 bases at J, with 9 bases between the two ends. The CDR3 reads CSVEDRVSYEQYF. Written as DNA, the CDR3 is TGCAGCGTTGAAGATCGGGTCAGCTACGAGCAGTACTTC.

The J gene is TRBJ1-1, the V gene TRBV19; a possible D gene is TRBD1 (5 bases). The CDR3 length is 15 residues. Trimming cost V 3 bases and J 1 base, with 12 bases left between them. Per germline, CDR1 LNHDA and CDR2 SQIVND (reference sequence). CDR3 nucleotide sequence: TGTGCCAGTAGTATTTGGGAGGGACGGAACACTGAAGCTTTCTTT. Translating gives CASSIWEGRNTEAFF.

The CDR3 loop is CAKDSTDTGELFF. For the CDR3, the DNA is TGTGCCAAAGACTCGACGGACACCGGGGAGCTGTTTTTT. The rearrangement links TRBV7-9 to TRBJ2-2; no firm D call. Germline loops: CDR1 SEHNR, CDR2 FQNEAQ (reference sequence). V dropped 10 bases and J dropped 3 bases, with 12 bases sitting between them. The CDR3 contains 13 residues.

The CDR3 nucleotides read TGTGCCAGCCACCCCTCGGTGAACACTGAAGCTTTCTTT. This codes for CASHPSVNTEAFF. The chain carries TRBV6-5 and TRBJ1-1; D is undetermined. CDR1 and CDR2 from the germline V gene are MNHEY and SVGAGI. Between the trimmed V and J ends, which lost 8 bases and 0 bases, there was a span of 10 bases. This CDR3 region has 13 residues.

The chain is built from TRBV7-9 and TRBJ2-1; D call uncertain. The CDR3 sequence is 11 residues long. With 2 bases removed from V and 8 bases from J, the gap between germline ends came to 4 bases. Germline V CDR1 and CDR2: SEHNR, FQNEAQ (reference sequence). The CDR3 nucleotides are TGTGCCAGCAGCTTATCCGATGAGCAGTTCTTC. Translating gives CASSLSDEQFF.

On this clone itself: This specimen includes other DNA sequences encoding the same CDR3. The V call is TRBV6-5, the J call TRBJ2-7; D unclear. V lost 0 bases and J 0 bases, leaving 6 bases between the germline ends. The CDR3 extends over 14 amino acids. Germline CDR1 and CDR2: MNHEY and SVGAGI. The CDR3, as DNA: TGTGCCAGCAGTTACTCTGGTCCCTCCTACGAGCAGTACTTC. Its translation: CASSYSGPSYEQYF.

The chain recombines TRBV10-3 with TRBJ2-2, with 9 nucleotides matching TRBD1. The CDR3 runs 16 residues. Germline V gives CDR1 ENHRY, CDR2 SYGVKD. The ends lost 3 bases at V and 2 bases at J; junction bases unmatched: 4. The CDR3 nucleotides are TGTGCCATCAGTGAACCGGGACAGGGAAACACCGGGGAGCTGTTTTTT. Amino acid sequence: CAISEPGQGNTGELFF.

This chain's CDR3 is CASSPNQETQYF. The CDR3 DNA reads TGTGCCAGCAGCCCTAACCAAGAGACCCAGTACTTC. This rearrangement joins TRBV13 to TRBJ2-5; no firm D call. The CDR3 spans 12 residues. Germline-derived CDR1 and CDR2 are PRHDT and FYEKMQ (reference sequence). V was trimmed by 5 bases and J by 0 bases, leaving 4 bases between them.